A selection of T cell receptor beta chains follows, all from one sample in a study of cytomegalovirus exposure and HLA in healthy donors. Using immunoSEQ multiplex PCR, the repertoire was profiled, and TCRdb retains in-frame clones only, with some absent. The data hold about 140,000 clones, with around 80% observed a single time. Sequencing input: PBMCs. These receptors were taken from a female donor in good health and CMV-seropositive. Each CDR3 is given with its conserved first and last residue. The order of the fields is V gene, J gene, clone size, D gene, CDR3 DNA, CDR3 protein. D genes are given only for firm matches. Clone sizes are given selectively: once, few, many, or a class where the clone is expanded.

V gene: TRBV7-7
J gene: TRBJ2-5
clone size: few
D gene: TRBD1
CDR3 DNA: TGTGCCAGCAGCTTATACAGGGGCGAGGAGACCCAGTACTTC
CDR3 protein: CASSLYRGEETQYF

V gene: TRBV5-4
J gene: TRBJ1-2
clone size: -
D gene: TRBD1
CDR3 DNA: TGTGCCAGCAGCTTGGGACAGGGAGGCGGCTACACCTTC
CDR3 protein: CASSLGQGGGYTF

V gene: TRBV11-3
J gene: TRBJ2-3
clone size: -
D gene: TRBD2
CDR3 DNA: TGTGCCAGCAGCGCGGGGGAGCATACGCAGTATTTT
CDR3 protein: CASSAGEHTQYF

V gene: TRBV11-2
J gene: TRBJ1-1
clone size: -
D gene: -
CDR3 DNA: TGTGCCAGCAGCTTAGTGACGGGGAGAGGGAACACTGAAGCTTTCTTT
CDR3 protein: CASSLVTGRGNTEAFF

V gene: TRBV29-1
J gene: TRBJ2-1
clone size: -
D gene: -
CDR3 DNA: TGCAGCGTCCATCTACCGGGAGTCGTCAATGAGCAGTTCTTC
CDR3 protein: CSVHLPGVVNEQFF

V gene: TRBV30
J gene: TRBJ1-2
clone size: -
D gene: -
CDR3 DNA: TGTGCCTGGAGCGAGGACAATAGCTATGGCTACACCTTC
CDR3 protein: CAWSEDNSYGYTF

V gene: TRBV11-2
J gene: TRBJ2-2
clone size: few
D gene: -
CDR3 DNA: TGTGCCAGCAGCTTAGGAGGCAGGGCCACCGGGGAGCTGTTTTTT
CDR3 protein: CASSLGGRATGELFF

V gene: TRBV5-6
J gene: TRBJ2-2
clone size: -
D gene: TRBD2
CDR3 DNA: TGTGCCAGCAGCCTCGGACTAGCTGAGATCACCGGGGAGCTGTTTTTT
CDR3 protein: CASSLGLAEITGELFF

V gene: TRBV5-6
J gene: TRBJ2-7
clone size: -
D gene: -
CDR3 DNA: TGTGCCAGCAGCTTGGTACAAGGGGCCTACGAGCAGTACTTC
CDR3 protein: CASSLVQGAYEQYF

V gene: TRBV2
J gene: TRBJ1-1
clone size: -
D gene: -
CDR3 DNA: TGTGCCAGCATAGCAGGGTGGGCTGAAGCTTTCTTT
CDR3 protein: CASIAGWAEAFF

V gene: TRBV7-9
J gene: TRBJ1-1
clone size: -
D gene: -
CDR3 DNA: TGTGCCAGCAGCTTAGCTCCTCAGGGGAGCACTGAAGCTTTCTTT
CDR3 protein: CASSLAPQGSTEAFF

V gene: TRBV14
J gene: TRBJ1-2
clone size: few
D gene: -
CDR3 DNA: TGTGCCAGCAGCTCGGACGGGAACTTCTATGGCTACACCTTC
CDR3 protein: CASSSDGNFYGYTF

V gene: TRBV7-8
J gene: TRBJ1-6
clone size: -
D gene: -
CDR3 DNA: TGTGCCAGTAGAGATCAGGGGACGAATTCACCCCTCCACTTT
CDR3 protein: CASRDQGTNSPLHF

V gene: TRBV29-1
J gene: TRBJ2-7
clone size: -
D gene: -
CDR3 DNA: TGCAGCGCCCATGACATACGCGCTCACGAGCAGTACTTC
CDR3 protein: CSAHDIRAHEQYF

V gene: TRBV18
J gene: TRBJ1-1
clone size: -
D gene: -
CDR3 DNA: TGTGCCAGCTTTGGGACACGGAACACTGAAGCTTTCTTT
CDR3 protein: CASFGTRNTEAFF

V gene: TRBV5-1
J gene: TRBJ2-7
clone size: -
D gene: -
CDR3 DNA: TGCGCCAGCAGCCCCTCTAGCGTCGACGAGCAGTACTTC
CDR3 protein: CASSPSSVDEQYF

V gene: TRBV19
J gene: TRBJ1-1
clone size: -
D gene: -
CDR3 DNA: TGTGCCAGTAGTATCTTCCCCAATGAAGCTTCCTTT
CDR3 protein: CASSIFPNEASF

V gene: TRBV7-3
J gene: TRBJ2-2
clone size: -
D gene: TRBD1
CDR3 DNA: TGTGCCAGCAGCTCGGACAGGTCAAACGGGGAGCTGTTTTTT
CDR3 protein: CASSSDRSNGELFF

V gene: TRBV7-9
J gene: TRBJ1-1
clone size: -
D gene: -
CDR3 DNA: TGTTCCAGCAGCTTAGGGGGAGGGAACACTGAAGCTTTCTTT
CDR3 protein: CSSSLGGGNTEAFF

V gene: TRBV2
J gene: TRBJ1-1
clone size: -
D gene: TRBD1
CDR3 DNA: TGTGCCAGCAGGGGACAGATGAACACTGAAGCTTTCTTT
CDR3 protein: CASRGQMNTEAFF

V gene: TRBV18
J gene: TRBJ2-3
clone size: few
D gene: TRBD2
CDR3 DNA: TGTGCCAGCTCATCGGGACTAGCGGACACAGATACGCAGTATTTT
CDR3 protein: CASSSGLADTDTQYF

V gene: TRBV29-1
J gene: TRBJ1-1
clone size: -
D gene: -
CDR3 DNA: TGCAGCGTCCTGAGCGGTGAAGCTTTCTTT
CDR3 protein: CSVLSGEAFF

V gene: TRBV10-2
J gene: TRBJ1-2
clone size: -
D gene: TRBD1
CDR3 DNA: TGCGCCAGCAGTGAGTCGACAGGGGCCCTCTATGGCTACACCTTC
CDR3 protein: CASSESTGALYGYTF

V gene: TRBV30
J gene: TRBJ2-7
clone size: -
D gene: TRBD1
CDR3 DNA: TGTGCCTGGAGTAAACCAGGGGGCTCCTACGAGCAGTACTTC
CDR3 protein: CAWSKPGGSYEQYF

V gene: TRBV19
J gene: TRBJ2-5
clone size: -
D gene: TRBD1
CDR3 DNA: TGTGCCAGTAACGCAATCCTGCTCCGGGACAGGGAAGAGACCCAGTACTTC
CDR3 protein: CASNAILLRDREETQYF

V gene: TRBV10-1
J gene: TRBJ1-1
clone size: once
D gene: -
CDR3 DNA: TGCGCCAGCAAGGATGGAGAGAACACTGAAGCTTTCTTT
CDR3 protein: CASKDGENTEAFF

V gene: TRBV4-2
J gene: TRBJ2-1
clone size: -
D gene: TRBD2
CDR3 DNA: TGTGCCAGCAGCCAAGATGAAGCGGGAGGCAATGAGCAGTTCTTC
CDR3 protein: CASSQDEAGGNEQFF

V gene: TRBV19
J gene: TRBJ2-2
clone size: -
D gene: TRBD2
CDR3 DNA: TGTGCCACCTCTAGCGGGGGTGGCACCGGGGAGCTGTTTTTT
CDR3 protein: CATSSGGGTGELFF

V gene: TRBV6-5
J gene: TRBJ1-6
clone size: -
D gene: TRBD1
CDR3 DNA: TGTGCCAGCAGTACGACAGGGAATGGTGACTCACCCCTCCACTTT
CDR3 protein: CASSTTGNGDSPLHF

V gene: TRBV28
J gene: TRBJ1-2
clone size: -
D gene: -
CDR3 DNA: TGTGCCAGCAGTTTATCATTGGGGGCAAATGGCTACACCTTC
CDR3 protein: CASSLSLGANGYTF

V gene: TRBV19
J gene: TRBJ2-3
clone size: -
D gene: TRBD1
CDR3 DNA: TGTGCCAGTAGTGAGACAGGGAATGTCGGCACAGATACGCAGTATTTT
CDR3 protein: CASSETGNVGTDTQYF

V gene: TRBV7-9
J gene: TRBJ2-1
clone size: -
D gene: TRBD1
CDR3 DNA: TGTGCCAGCAGCCGACCCGGGACAGGGGACAATGAGCAGTTCTTC
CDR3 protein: CASSRPGTGDNEQFF

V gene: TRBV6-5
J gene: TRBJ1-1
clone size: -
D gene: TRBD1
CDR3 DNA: TGTGCCAGCAGTTACTCATCCAGGGGGCCCACTGAAGCTTTCTTT
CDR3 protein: CASSYSSRGPTEAFF

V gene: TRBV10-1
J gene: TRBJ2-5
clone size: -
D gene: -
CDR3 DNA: TGCGCCAGCAGTCCGAGCGGGGTGGAGGGGGACCAGTACTTC
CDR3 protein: CASSPSGVEGDQYF

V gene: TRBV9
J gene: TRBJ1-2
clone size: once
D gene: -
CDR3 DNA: TGTGCCAGCAGCCCCGAGACGAAGGGAGATGGCTACACCTTC
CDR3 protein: CASSPETKGDGYTF

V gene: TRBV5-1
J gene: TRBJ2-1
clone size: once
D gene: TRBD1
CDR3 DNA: TGCGCCAGCAGCTCCCCCGACAGGGGGTCGAGTGAGCAGTTCTTC
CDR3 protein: CASSSPDRGSSEQFF

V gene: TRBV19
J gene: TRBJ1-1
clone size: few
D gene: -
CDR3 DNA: TGTGCCAGCCATGGACAACTTAACACTGAAGCTTTCTTT
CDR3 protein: CASHGQLNTEAFF

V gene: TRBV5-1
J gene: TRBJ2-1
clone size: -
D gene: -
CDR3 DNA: TGCGCCAGCAGCTTGATGGGACTGAGTCAATACAATGAGCAGTTCTTC
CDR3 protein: CASSLMGLSQYNEQFF

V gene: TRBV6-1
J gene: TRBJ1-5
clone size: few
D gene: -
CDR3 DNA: TGTGCCAGCAGTGTGACAGGAGATCAGCCCCAGCATTTT
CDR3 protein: CASSVTGDQPQHF

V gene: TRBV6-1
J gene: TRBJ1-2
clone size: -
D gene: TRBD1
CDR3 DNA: TGTGCCAGCAGTGGACCGGGACAGGGTAACTATGGCTACACCTTC
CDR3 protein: CASSGPGQGNYGYTF

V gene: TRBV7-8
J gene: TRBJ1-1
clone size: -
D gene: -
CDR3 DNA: TGTGCCAGCAGCTTAGTTTCGGGGTCATCTGAAGCTTTCTTT
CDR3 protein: CASSLVSGSSEAFF